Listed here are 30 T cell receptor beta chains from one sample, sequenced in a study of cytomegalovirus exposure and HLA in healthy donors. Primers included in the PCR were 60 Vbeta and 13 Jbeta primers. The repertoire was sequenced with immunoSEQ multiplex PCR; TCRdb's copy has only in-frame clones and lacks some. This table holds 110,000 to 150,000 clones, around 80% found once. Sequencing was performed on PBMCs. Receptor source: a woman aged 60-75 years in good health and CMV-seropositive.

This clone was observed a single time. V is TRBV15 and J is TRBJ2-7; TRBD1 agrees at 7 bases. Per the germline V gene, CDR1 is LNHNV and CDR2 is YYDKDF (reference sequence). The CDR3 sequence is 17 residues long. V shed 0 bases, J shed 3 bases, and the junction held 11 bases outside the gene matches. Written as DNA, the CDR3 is TGTGCCACCAGCAGAGACGCTCTGTACAGGGGAAGCTACGAGCAGTACTTC. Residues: CATSRDALYRGSYEQYF.

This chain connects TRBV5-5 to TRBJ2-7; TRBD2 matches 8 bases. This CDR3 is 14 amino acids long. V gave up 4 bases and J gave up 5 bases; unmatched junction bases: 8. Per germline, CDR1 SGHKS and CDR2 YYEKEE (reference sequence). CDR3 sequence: CASSRAGAFNEQYF. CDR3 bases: TGTGCCAGCAGCAGAGCGGGAGCTTTCAACGAGCAGTACTTC.

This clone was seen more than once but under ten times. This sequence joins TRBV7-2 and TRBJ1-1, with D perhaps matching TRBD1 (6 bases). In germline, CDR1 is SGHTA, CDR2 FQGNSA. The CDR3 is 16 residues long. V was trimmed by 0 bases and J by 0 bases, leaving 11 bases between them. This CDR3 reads CASSLAGAGLNTEAFF. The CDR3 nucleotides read TGTGCCAGCAGCTTAGCGGGGGCGGGTTTGAACACTGAAGCTTTCTTT.

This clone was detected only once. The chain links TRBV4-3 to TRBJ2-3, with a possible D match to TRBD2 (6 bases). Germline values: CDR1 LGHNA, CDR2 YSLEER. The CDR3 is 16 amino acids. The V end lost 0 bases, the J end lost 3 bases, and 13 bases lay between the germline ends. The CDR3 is CASSQETWGVTDTQYF. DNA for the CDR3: TGCGCCAGCAGCCAAGAAACCTGGGGGGTAACAGATACGCAGTATTTT.

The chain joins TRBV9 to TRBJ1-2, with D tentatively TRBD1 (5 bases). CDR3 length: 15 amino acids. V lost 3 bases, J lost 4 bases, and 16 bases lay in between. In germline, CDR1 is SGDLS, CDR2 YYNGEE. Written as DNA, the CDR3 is TGTGCCAGCAGCGGACAACTGGGGCCAGGCTATGGCTACACCTTC. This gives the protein CASSGQLGPGYGYTF.

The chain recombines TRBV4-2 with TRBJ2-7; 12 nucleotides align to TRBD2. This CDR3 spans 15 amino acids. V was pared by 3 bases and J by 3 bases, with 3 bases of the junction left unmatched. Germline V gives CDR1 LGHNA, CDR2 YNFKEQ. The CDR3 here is CASSQETSGSYEQYF. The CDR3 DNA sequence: TGTGCCAGCAGCCAGGAGACTAGCGGGAGCTACGAGCAGTACTTC.

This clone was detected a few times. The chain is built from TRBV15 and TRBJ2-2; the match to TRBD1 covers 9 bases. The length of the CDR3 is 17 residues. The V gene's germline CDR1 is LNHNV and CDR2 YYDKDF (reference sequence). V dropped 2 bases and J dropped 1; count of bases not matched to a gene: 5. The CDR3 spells CATSRPWGQGNTGELFF. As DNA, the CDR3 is TGTGCCACCAGCAGACCCTGGGGACAGGGGAACACCGGGGAGCTGTTTTTT.

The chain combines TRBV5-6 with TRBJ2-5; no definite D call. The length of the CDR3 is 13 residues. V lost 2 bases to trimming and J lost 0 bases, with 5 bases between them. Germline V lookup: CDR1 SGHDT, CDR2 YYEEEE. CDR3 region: CASSFSYQETQYF. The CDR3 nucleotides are TGTGCCAGCAGCTTTTCTTACCAAGAGACCCAGTACTTC. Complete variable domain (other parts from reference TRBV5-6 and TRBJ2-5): DAGVTQSPTHLIKTRGQQVTLRCSPKSGHDTVSWYQQALGQGPQFIFQYYEEEERQRGNFPDRFSGHQFPNYSSELNVNALLLGDSALYLCASSFSYQETQYFGPGTRLLVL.

The CDR3 is CASSPGGPEQYF. The CDR3 DNA sequence: TGTGCCAGCAGCCCCGGGGGGCCCGAGCAGTACTTC. The chain recombines TRBV5-4 with TRBJ2-7; a weak D match, TRBD2 (7 bases). V gave up 4 bases and J gave up 6 bases, with 11 bases separating them. The CDR3 loop spans 12 amino acids. Germline-derived CDR1 and CDR2 are SGHNT and YYREEE (reference sequence).

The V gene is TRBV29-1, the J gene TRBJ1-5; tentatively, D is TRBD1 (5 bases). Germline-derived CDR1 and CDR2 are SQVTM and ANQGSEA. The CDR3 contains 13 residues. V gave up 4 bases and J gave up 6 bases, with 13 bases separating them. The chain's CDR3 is CSVGGGRSQPQHF. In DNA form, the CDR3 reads TGCAGCGTTGGGGGGGGTAGGAGTCAGCCCCAGCATTTT.

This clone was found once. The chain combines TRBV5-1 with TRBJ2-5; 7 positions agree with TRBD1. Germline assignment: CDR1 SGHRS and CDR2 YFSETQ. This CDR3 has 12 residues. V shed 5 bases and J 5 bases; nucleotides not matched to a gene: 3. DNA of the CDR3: TGCGCCAGCAGAGGGGGCTGGGAGACCCAGTACTTC. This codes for CASRGGWETQYF.

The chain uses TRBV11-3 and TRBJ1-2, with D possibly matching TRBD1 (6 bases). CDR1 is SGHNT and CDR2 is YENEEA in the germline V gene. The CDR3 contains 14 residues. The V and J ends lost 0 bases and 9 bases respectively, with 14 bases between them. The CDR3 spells CASSLDARGSSYTF. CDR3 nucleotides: TGTGCCAGCAGCTTAGATGCCAGGGGTTCCAGCTACACCTTC.

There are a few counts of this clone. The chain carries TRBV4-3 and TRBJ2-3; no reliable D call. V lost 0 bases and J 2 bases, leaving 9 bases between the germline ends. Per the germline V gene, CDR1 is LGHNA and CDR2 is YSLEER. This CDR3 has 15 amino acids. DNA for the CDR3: TGCGCCAGCAGCCAAGAGGCGGTGTCCACAGATACGCAGTATTTT. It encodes CASSQEAVSTDTQYF.

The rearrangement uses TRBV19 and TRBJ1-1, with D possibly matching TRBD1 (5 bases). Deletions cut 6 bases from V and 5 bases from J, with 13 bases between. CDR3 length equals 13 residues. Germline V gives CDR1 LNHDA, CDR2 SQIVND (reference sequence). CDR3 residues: CASSPGGITEAFF. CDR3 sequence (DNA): TGTGCCAGTAGCCCGGGGGGTATTACTGAAGCTTTCTTT.

The CDR3 DNA follows: TGCGCCAGCAGCTTGGCCGGGGGACTCTCTCTCACAGATACGCAGTATTTT. It yields the protein CASSLAGGLSLTDTQYF. The chain couples TRBV5-1 to TRBJ2-3; perhaps TRBD2 as D (6 bases). Germline V gene data show CDR1 as SGHRS and CDR2 as YFSETQ. The V end was cut by 0 bases, the J end by 2 bases, with 16 bases between. The CDR3 consists of 17 residues. The full variable domain, its missing parts supplied by reference TRBV5-1 and TRBJ2-3, is KAGVTQTPRYLIKTRGQQVTLSCSPISGHRSVSWYQQTPGQGLQFLFEYFSETQRNKGNFPGRFSGRQFSNSRSEMNVSTLELGDSALYLCASSLAGGLSLTDTQYFGPGTRLTVL.

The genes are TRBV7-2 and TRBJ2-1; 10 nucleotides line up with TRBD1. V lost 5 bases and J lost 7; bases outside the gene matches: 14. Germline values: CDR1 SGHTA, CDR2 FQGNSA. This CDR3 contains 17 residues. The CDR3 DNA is TGTGCCAGCAGCCTAACAGTAACATGGGACAGGGGAAATGAGCAGTTCTTC. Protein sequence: CASSLTVTWDRGNEQFF.

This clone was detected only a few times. Here the CDR3 reads CASSEGLSRLGGELFF. DNA of the CDR3: TGTGCCAGCAGCGAAGGACTTAGCCGGCTGGGCGGGGAGCTGTTTTTT. The genes are TRBV9 and TRBJ2-2; maybe TRBD2 (5 bases). CDR1 is SGDLS and CDR2 is YYNGEE in the germline V gene. This CDR3 has 16 residues. The V end lost 3 bases, the J end lost 7 bases, and 19 bases lay between the germline ends. Combining the CDR3 with reference TRBV9 and TRBJ2-2 gives the whole variable domain DSGVTQTPKHLITATGQRVTLRCSPRSGDLSVYWYQQSLDQGLQFLIQYYNGEERAKGNILERFSAQQFPDLHSELNLSSLELGDSALYFCASSEGLSRLGGELFFGEGSRLTVL.

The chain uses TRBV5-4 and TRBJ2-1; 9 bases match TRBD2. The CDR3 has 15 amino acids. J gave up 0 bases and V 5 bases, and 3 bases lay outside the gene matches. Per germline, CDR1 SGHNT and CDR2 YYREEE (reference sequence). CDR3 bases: TGTGCCAGCAGTCTTAGCGGGAGCTCCTACAATGAGCAGTTCTTC. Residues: CASSLSGSSYNEQFF. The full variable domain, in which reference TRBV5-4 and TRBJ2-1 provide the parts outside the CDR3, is ETGVTQSPTHLIKTRGQQVTLRCSSQSGHNTVSWYQQALGQGPQFIFQYYREEENGRGNFPPRFSGLQFPNYSSELNVNALELDDSALYLCASSLSGSSYNEQFFGPGTRLTVL.

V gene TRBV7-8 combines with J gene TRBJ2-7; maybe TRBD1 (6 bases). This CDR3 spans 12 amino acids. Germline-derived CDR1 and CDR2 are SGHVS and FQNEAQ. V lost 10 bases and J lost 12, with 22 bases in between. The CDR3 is CATTPATQGVYF. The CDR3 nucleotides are TGTGCCACCACCCCCGCCACACAGGGTGTGTACTTC.

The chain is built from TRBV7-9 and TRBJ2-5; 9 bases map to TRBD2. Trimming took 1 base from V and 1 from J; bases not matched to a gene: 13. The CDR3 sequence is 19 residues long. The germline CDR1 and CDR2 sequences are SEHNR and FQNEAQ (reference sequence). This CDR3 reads CASSLGLFLAGDRQETQYF. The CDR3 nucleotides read TGTGCCAGCAGCTTAGGCCTGTTTTTAGCGGGAGACCGCCAAGAGACCCAGTACTTC.

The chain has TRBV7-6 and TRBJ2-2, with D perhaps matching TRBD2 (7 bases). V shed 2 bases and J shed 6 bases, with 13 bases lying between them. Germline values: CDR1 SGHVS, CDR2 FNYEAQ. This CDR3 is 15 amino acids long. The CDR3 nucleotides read TGTGCCAGCAGCTTACGGGGGGCGATTCCCGGGGAGCTGTTTTTT. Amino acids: CASSLRGAIPGELFF.

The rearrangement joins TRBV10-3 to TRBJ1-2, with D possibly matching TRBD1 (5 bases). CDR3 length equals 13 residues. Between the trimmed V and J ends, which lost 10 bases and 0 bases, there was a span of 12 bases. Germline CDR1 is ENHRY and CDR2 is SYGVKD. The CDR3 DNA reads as TGTGCCAGTACGACAGCGACTAACTATGGCTACACCTTC. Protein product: CASTTATNYGYTF.

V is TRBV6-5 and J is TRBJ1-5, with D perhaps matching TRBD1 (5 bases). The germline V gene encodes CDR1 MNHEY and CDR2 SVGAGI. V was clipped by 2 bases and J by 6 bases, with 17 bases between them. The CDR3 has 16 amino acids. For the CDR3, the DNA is TGTGCCAGCAGTTACACCGGGCCTAGTACAGGTCAGCCCCAGCATTTT. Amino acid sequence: CASSYTGPSTGQPQHF.

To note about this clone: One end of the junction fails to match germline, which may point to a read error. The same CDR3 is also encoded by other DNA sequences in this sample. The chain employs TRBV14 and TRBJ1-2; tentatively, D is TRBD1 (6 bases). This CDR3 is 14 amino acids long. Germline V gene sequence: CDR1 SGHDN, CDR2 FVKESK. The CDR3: CASSQRTGNYGYTF. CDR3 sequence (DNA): TGCGCCAGCAGCCAAAGAACAGGGAATTACGGCTACACCTTC.

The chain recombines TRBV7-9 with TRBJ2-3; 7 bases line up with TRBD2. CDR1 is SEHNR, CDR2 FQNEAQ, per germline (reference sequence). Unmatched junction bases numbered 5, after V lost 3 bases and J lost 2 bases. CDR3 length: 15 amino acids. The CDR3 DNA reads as TGTGCCAGCAGCTTCGCTAGCGGTCTCACAGATACGCAGTATTTT. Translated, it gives CASSFASGLTDTQYF.

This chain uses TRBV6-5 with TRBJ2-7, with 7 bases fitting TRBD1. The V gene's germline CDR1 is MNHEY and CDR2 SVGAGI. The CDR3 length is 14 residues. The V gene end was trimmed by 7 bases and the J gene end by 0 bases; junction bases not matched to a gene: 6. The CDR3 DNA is TGTGCCAGCAAGGGACAGCGGAGCTCCTACGAGCAGTACTTC. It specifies CASKGQRSSYEQYF.

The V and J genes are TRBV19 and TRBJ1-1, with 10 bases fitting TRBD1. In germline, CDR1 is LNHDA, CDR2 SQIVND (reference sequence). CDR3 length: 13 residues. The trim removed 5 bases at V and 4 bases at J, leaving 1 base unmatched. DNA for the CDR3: TGTGCCAGTAGTGGACAGGGGGGCACTGAAGCTTTCTTT. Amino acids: CASSGQGGTEAFF.

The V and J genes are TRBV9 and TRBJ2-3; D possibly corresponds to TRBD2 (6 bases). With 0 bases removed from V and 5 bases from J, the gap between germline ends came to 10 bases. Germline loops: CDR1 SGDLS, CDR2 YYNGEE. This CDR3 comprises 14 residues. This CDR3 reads CASSVAGDRDTQYF. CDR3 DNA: TGTGCCAGCAGCGTAGCGGGAGATCGAGATACGCAGTATTTT.

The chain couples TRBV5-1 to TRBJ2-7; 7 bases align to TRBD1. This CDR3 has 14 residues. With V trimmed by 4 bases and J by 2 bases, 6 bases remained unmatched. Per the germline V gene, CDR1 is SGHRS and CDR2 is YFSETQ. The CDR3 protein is CASSPRDRTYEQYF. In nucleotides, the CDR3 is TGCGCCAGCAGCCCTAGGGACAGAACCTACGAGCAGTACTTC.

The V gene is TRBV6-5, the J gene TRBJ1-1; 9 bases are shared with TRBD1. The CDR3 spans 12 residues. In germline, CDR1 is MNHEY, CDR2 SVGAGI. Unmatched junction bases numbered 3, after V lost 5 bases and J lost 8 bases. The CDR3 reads CASSGQGLEAFF. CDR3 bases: TGTGCCAGCAGTGGACAGGGGTTGGAAGCTTTCTTT.